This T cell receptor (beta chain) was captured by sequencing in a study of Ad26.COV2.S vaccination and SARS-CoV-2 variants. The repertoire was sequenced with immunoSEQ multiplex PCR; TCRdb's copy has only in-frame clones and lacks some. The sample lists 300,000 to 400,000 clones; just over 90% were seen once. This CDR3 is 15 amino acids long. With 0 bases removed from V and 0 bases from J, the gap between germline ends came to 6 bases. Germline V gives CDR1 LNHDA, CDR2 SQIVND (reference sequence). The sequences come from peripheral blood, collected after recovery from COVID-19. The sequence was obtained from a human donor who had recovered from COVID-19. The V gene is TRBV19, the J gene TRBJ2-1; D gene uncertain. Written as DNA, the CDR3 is TGTGCCAGTAGTATAGATTCGGGCTCCTACAATGAGCAGTTCTTC. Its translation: CASSIDSGSYNEQFF.